The T cell receptor beta chain described here comes from a study of T cell repertoires in cytomegalovirus infection. The ends were cut back, 4 bases at V and 6 bases at J, with 13 bases in the middle. CDR3 size: 13 residues. The V gene's germline CDR1 is SGHDT and CDR2 YYEEEE. In its sample, this clonotype was seen many times. TCRdb re-analysed the reads in MiXCR, keeping a single row per CDR3 protein. The table includes about 320,000 distinct CDR3 sequences, more than 8% detected once. This receptor was taken from a human donor in good health (CMV status not recorded). Some clones in this sample may be carry-over from other donors' samples. This chain connects TRBV5-6 to TRBJ1-1; D gene ambiguous. Sequenced input: PBMCs. The CDR3 DNA sequence: TGTGCCAGCAGCGGGCGACATCACCCTGAAGCTTTCTTT. It is translated as CASSGRHHPEAFF.